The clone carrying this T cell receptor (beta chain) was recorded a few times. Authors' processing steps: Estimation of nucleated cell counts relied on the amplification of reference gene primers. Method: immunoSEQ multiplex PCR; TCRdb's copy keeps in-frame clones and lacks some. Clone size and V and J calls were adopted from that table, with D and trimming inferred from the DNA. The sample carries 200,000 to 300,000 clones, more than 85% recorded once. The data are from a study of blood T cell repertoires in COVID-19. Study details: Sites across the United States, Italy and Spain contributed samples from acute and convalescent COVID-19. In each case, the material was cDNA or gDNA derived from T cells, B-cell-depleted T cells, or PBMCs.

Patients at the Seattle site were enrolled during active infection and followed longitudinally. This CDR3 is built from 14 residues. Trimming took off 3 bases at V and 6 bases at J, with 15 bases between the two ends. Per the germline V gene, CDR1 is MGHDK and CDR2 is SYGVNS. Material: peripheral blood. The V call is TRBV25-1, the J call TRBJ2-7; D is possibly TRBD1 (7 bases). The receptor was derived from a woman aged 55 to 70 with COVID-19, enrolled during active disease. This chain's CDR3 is CASSESRGVSEQYF. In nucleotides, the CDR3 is TGTGCCAGCAGTGAGTCCAGGGGGGTTAGCGAGCAGTACTTC.